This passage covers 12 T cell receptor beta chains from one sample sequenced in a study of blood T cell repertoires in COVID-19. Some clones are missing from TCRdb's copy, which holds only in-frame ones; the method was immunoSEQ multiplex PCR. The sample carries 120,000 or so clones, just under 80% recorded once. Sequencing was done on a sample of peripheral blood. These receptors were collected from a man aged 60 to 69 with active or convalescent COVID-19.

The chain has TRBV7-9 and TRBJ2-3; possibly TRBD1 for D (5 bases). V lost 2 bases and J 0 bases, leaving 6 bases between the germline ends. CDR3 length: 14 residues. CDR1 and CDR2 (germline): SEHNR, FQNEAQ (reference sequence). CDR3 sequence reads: CASSLKGSTDTQYF. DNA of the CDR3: TGTGCCAGCAGCTTAAAGGGGAGCACAGATACGCAGTATTTT.

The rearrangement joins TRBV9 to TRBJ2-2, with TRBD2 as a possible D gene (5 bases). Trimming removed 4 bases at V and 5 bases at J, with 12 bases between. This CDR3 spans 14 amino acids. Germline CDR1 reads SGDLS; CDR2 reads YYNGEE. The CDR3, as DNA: TGTGCCAGCAGCCCCCCCCGGGGAACCGGGGAGCTGTTTTTT. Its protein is CASSPPRGTGELFF.

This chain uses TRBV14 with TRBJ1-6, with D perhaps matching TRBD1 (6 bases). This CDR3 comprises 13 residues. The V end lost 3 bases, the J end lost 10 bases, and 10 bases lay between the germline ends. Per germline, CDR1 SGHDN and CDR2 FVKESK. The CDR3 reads CASSHEQGSPLHF. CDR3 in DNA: TGTGCCAGCAGCCACGAACAGGGATCACCCCTCCACTTT.

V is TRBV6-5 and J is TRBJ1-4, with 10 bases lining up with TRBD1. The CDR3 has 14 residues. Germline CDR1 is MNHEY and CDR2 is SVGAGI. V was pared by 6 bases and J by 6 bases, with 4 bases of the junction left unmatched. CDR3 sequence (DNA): TGTGCCAGCAGAGACAGGGGGCGTGATGAAAAACTGTTTTTT. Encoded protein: CASRDRGRDEKLFF.

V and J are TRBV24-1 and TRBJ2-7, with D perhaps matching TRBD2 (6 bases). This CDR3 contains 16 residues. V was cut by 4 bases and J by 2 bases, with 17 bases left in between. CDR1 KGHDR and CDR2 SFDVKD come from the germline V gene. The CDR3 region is CATSEGPFGGTYEQYF. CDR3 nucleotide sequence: TGTGCCACCAGTGAGGGGCCTTTTGGAGGGACCTACGAGCAGTACTTC.

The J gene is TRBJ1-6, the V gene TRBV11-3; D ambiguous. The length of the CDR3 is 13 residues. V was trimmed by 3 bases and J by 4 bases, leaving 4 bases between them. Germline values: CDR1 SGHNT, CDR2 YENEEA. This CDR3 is CASSLQYNSPLHF. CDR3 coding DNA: TGTGCCAGCAGCTTGCAGTATAATTCACCCCTCCACTTT.

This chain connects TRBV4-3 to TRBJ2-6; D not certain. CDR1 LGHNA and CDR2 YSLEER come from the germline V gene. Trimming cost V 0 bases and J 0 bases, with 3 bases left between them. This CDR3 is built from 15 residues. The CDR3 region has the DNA TGCGCCAGCAGCCAAGATCTCTCTGGGGCCAACGTCCTGACTTTC. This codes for CASSQDLSGANVLTF.

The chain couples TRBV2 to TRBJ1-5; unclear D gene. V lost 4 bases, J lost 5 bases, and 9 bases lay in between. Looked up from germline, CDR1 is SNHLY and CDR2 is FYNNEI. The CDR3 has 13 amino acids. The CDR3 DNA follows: TGTGCCAGCAGTGGGGAGGGTTATCAGCCCCAGCATTTT. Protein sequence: CASSGEGYQPQHF.

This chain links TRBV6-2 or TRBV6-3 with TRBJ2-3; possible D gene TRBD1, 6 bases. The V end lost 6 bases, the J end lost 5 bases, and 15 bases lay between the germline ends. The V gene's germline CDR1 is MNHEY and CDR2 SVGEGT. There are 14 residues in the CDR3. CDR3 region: CASSLGHQGDTQYF. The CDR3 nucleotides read TGTGCCAGCAGCCTGGGACACCAAGGAGATACGCAGTATTTT.

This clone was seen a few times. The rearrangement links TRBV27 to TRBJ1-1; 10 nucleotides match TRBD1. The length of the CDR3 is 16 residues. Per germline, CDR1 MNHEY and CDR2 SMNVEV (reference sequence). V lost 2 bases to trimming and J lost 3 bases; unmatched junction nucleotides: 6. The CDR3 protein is CASSLNGQGGYTEAFF. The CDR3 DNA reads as TGTGCCAGCAGTTTAAACGGACAGGGGGGGTACACTGAAGCTTTCTTT.

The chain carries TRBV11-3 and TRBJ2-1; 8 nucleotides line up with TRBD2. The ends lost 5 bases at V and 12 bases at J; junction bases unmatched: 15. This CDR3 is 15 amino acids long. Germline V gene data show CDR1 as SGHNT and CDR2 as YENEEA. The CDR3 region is CASSLTSGPSQGQFF. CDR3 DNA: TGTGCCAGCAGCCTTACTAGCGGACCAAGTCAAGGGCAGTTCTTC. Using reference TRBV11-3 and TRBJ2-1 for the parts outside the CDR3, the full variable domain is EAGVVQSPRYKIIEKKQPVAFWCNPISGHNTLYWYLQNLGQGPELLIRYENEEAVDDSQLPKDRFSAERLKGVDSTLKIQPAELGDSAVYLCASSLTSGPSQGQFFGPGTRLTVL.

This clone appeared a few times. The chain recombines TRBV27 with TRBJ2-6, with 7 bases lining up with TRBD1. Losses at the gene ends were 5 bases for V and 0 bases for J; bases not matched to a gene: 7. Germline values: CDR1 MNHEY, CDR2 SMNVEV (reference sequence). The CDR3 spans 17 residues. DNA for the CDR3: TGTGCCAGCAGTAAGGGGGCAGGTAACTCTGGGGCCAACGTCCTGACTTTC. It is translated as CASSKGAGNSGANVLTF.